Sequencing of this T cell receptor (beta chain) was carried out in a study of blood T cell repertoires in COVID-19. The overall study: Collection of acute and convalescent COVID-19 samples took place in the United States, Italy and Spain. The cDNA or gDNA used as material had been derived from T cells, B-cell-depleted T cells, or PBMCs.

The CDR3 totals 16 residues. J lost 6 bases, V lost 0 bases, and 9 bases had no gene match. Germline lookup yields CDR1 SGHKS and CDR2 YYEKEE (reference sequence). In the authors' methods: Reference gene primer amplification in the assay estimated nucleated cell counts. The method was immunoSEQ multiplex PCR; TCRdb's version includes in-frame clones alone and lacks a portion of them. V, J and clone size are taken as reported in that table, and D and trimming were inferred from the DNA itself. The sample includes about 66,000 clones, about 80% of them seen just once. Sequencing used peripheral blood. The genes are TRBV5-5 and TRBJ2-3; 8 positions agree with TRBD2. The clonotype originates from a man aged 55 to 70 with acute or convalescent COVID-19. CDR3 loop: CASSLEASGLWDTQYF. CDR3 in DNA: TGTGCCAGCAGCTTGGAGGCTAGCGGGCTCTGGGATACGCAGTATTTT.